The 10 T cell receptor beta chains listed next were all sequenced from one sample in a study of T cells of healthy individuals. One entry per CDR3 protein, called by TCRdb with MiXCR from the 5' RACE reads. The sample lists around 98,000 distinct CDR3 sequences; 17% were seen once. These receptor sequences come from a human donor in good health.

This chain connects TRBV28 to TRBJ2-3; a possible D gene is TRBD1 (6 bases). Per germline, CDR1 MDHEN and CDR2 SYDVKM. Between the trimmed V and J ends, which lost 5 bases and 1 base, there was a span of 13 bases. The CDR3 is 15 residues long. The CDR3 nucleotides read TGTGCCAGCAGTGTTACAGGGTACGGCACAGATACGCAGTATTTT. Amino acid sequence: CASSVTGYGTDTQYF.

This clonotype was observed a few times. This chain uses TRBV7-9 with TRBJ2-1; D ambiguous. From germline, CDR1 is SEHNR and CDR2 FQNEAQ (reference sequence). V lost 4 bases and J lost 12, with 16 bases in between. The CDR3 totals 13 residues. CDR3 coding DNA: TGTGCCAGCAGCTCTGCAGGCTACGTGGTGCAGTTCTTC. Protein sequence: CASSSAGYVVQFF.

This clonotype was counted a few times. This sequence joins TRBV25-1 and TRBJ1-1; the match to TRBD1 covers 12 bases. This CDR3 region has 14 residues. Germline-derived CDR1 and CDR2 are MGHDK and SYGVNS. Trimming took 6 bases from V and 11 from J; bases not matched to a gene: 10. For the CDR3, the DNA is TGTGCCAGCAGCCTGGGACAGGGGGCATTTGGGGCTTTCTTT. Its translation is CASSLGQGAFGAFF.

The chain links TRBV5-1 to TRBJ1-1, with TRBD1 identical over 9 bases. V lost 0 bases and J lost 2; bases outside the gene matches: 8. Germline V gene sequence: CDR1 SGHRS, CDR2 YFSETQ. CDR3 length: 17 residues. CDR3 protein: CASSLGGTGGENTEAFF. CDR3 nucleotide sequence: TGCGCCAGCAGCTTGGGGGGCACAGGGGGCGAAAACACTGAAGCTTTCTTT.

The chain is built from TRBV28 and TRBJ2-5, with D perhaps TRBD1 or TRBD2 (5 bases each). Germline V gene lookup returns CDR1 MDHEN and CDR2 SYDVKM. V gave up 2 bases and J gave up 7 bases, with 11 bases separating them. The CDR3 is made up of 13 amino acids. CDR3 residues: CASSLRQGVTQYF. DNA for the CDR3: TGTGCCAGCAGTTTAAGGCAGGGAGTGACCCAGTACTTC.

The chain couples TRBV6-2 or TRBV6-3 to TRBJ2-1; D ambiguous. The V gene's germline CDR1 is MNHEY and CDR2 SVGEGT. This CDR3 spans 14 amino acids. Trimming pared 6 bases from V and 0 bases from J, leaving 9 bases between. As DNA, the CDR3 is TGTGCCAGCAGCGCGGATAGCTCCTACAATGAGCAGTTCTTC. This gives the protein CASSADSSYNEQFF.

Here the CDR3 DNA reads TGTGCCAGCAGACAAACAGGGGGGCCTGAAGCTTTCTTT. As protein: CASRQTGGPEAFF. The chain links TRBV5-4 to TRBJ1-1, with TRBD1 identical over 8 bases. The length of the CDR3 is 13 residues. CDR1 SGHNT and CDR2 YYREEE come from the germline V gene (reference sequence). Losses at the gene ends were 5 bases for V and 6 bases for J; bases not matched to a gene: 6.

This clonotype was counted between two and nine times. The chain links TRBV28 to TRBJ2-1; D is unclear. V lost 5 bases and J lost 8, with 10 bases in between. Germline V gives CDR1 MDHEN, CDR2 SYDVKM. The CDR3 spans 12 residues. As DNA, the CDR3 is TGTGCCAGCAGTCTCAGGTCCGATGAGCAGTTCTTC. Translating gives CASSLRSDEQFF.

The sample holds a few counts of this clonotype. The chain joins TRBV20-1 to TRBJ1-6; 8 positions agree with TRBD1. V was clipped by 5 bases and J by 8 bases; unmatched bases: 2. This CDR3 has 12 amino acids. Germline V gene data show CDR1 as DFQATT and CDR2 as SNEGSKA (reference sequence). CDR3 nucleotides: TGCAGTGCTGGACAGGGAGATTCACCCCTCCACTTT. This encodes CSAGQGDSPLHF.

Many counts were recorded for this clonotype. This chain links TRBV4-2 with TRBJ2-7, with D possibly matching TRBD2 (6 bases). V gave up 0 bases and J gave up 0 bases, with 12 bases separating them. Germline-derived CDR1 and CDR2 are LGHNA and YNFKEQ. The CDR3 has 16 residues. The CDR3 reads CASSQDAAGSSYEQYF. The CDR3 coding sequence is TGTGCCAGCAGCCAAGATGCGGCGGGGAGCTCCTACGAGCAGTACTTC.